Listed below are T cell receptor beta chains from one sample, sequenced in a study of T cell responses to AZD1222 COVID-19 vaccine. The protocol was immunoSEQ multiplex PCR, while the TCRdb copy is restricted to in-frame clones and leaves out a portion. The sample lists 82,000 or so clones; roughly 90% were seen once. Sequenced material: peripheral blood, taken on day 0 of AZD1222 vaccination. The source of these receptors is an adult in good health. CDR3s include the opening cysteine and the closing phenylalanine or tryptophan. D genes are given only for firm matches. Not all rows give a size; the values are once, few, many and, for expanded clones, a class.

size | J | V | D | CDR3 | DNA
- | TRBJ2-7 | TRBV28 | - | CASSLLRDEQYF | TGTGCCAGCAGTTTACTAAGAGACGAGCAGTACTTC
- | TRBJ1-5 | TRBV12-3/TRBV12-4 | - | CASSLNQPQHF | TGTGCCAGCAGTCTCAATCAGCCCCAGCATTTT
- | TRBJ2-7 | TRBV28 | - | CASSFSQGGYEQYF | TGTGCCAGCAGTTTCTCCCAGGGAGGCTACGAGCAGTACTTC
- | TRBJ1-2 | TRBV5-4 | - | CASTLGGNLNYGYTF | TGTGCCAGCACACTCGGGGGAAATCTGAACTATGGCTACACCTTC
- | TRBJ2-3 | TRBV6-5 | TRBD2 | CASSYSGRRDTQYF | TGTGCCAGCAGTTACTCCGGGAGGAGAGATACGCAGTATTTT
- | TRBJ2-7 | TRBV19 | - | CASSSRTDAYEQYF | TGTGCCAGTAGTTCCCGGACGGATGCCTACGAGCAGTACTTC
- | TRBJ2-3 | TRBV4-3 | TRBD2 | CASSPRTSSSDTQYF | TGCGCCAGCAGTCCCAGGACTAGTTCATCAGATACGCAGTATTTT
few | TRBJ2-7 | TRBV14 | TRBD2 | CASSLGRRGGYEQYF | TGTGCCAGCAGCCTCGGAAGGCGGGGGGGCTACGAGCAGTACTTC
- | TRBJ2-3 | TRBV25-1 | - | CASSEWGGIGDTQYF | TGTGCCAGCAGTGAATGGGGTGGAATTGGAGATACGCAGTATTTT
- | TRBJ1-2 | TRBV9 | - | CASSVAGDYGYTF | TGTGCCAGCAGCGTGGCTGGGGACTATGGCTACACCTTC
- | TRBJ2-3 | TRBV7-3 | - | CASGIGRQDTQYF | TGTGCCAGCGGAATAGGGCGGCAAGATACGCAGTATTTT
- | TRBJ1-1 | TRBV5-4 | - | CASSIRTDRTEAFF | TGTGCCAGCAGCATAAGGACAGATCGCACTGAAGCTTTCTTT
- | TRBJ2-1 | TRBV25-1 | TRBD2 | CASSDGWRGNEQFF | TGTGCCAGCAGCGATGGTTGGCGGGGGAATGAGCAGTTCTTC
- | TRBJ2-6 | TRBV6-1 | - | CASSESRGSGANVLTF | TGTGCCAGCAGTGAAAGCAGGGGATCTGGGGCCAACGTCCTGACTTTC
once | TRBJ1-1 | TRBV2 | - | CASSVYRENTEAFF | TGTGCCAGCAGTGTATACAGGGAAAACACTGAAGCTTTCTTT
- | TRBJ2-5 | TRBV5-6 | - | CASSLARRGALGETQYF | TGTGCCAGCAGCTTGGCCCGTCGGGGAGCCCTCGGAGAGACCCAGTACTTC
- | TRBJ1-5 | TRBV28 | - | CASIDGTNQPQHF | TGTGCCAGCATTGACGGTACCAATCAGCCCCAGCATTTT
once | TRBJ2-7 | TRBV7-2 | - | CASSLWDTLTYEQYF | TGTGCCAGCAGCTTATGGGACACTCTCACCTACGAGCAGTACTTC
- | TRBJ1-2 | TRBV6-6 | TRBD1 | CASSKGTERNGYTF | TGTGCCAGCAGTAAGGGGACAGAAAGGAATGGCTACACCTTC
- | TRBJ1-6 | TRBV6-5 | - | CASRGVWNSPLHF | TGTGCCAGCAGGGGGGTTTGGAATTCACCCCTCCACTTT
- | TRBJ1-1 | TRBV11-1 | - | CASSRLGNTEAFF | TGTGCCAGCAGCCGGCTGGGAAACACTGAAGCTTTCTTT
- | TRBJ2-1 | TRBV3-1/TRBV3-2 | TRBD1 | CASSPNWMGSRGQGEQFF | TGTGCCAGCAGCCCAAACTGGATGGGCTCCCGGGGACAGGGGGAGCAGTTCTTC
- | TRBJ2-5 | TRBV7-9 | - | CASSLQQGRRETQYF | TGTGCCAGCAGCTTGCAGCAGGGGCGCCGGGAGACCCAGTACTTC
- | TRBJ2-7 | TRBV12-5 | - | CASGLGGGAEQYF | TGTGCTAGTGGTTTGGGAGGGGGGGCCGAGCAGTACTTC
- | TRBJ2-7 | TRBV6-2/TRBV6-3 | - | CASSYAGQFSYEQYF | TGTGCCAGCAGTTACGCGGGACAGTTCTCCTACGAGCAGTACTTC
- | TRBJ1-3 | TRBV30 | - | CAWRGLVVSGNTIYF | TGTGCCTGGAGGGGGTTAGTTGTCTCTGGAAACACCATATATTTT
- | TRBJ1-1 | TRBV9 | - | CASSADGVNTEAFF | TGTGCCAGCAGCGCGGACGGGGTGAACACTGAAGCTTTCTTT
once | TRBJ1-5 | TRBV24-1 | - | CATSDPYGPGGNQPQHF | TGTGCCACCAGTGACCCTTATGGTCCTGGCGGCAATCAGCCCCAGCATTTT
- | TRBJ2-2 | TRBV7-9 | - | CASSLGNTGELFF | TGTGCCAGCAGCTTAGGCAACACCGGGGAGCTGTTTTTT
- | TRBJ2-7 | TRBV6-5 | - | CDATPYEQYF | TGCGACGCGACCCCCTACGAGCAGTACTTC
once | TRBJ1-6 | TRBV6-2/TRBV6-3 | - | CASSRLPRQGNYYNSPLHF | TGTGCCAGCAGCCGACTGCCCCGACAAGGCAATTACTATAATTCACCCCTCCACTTT